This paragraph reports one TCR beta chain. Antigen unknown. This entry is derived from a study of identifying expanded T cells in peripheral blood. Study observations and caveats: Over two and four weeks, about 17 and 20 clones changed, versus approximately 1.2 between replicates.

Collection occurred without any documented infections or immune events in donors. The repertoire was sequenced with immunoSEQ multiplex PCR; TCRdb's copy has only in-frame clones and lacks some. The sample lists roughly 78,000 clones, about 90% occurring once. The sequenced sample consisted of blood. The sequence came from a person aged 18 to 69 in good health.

The CDR3 reads CATTTEVNTEAFF. For the CDR3, the DNA is TGTGCCACCACGACGGAAGTGAACACTGAAGCTTTCTTT. This chain connects TRBV2 to TRBJ1-1; no firm D call. Per the germline V gene, CDR1 is SNHLY and CDR2 is FYNNEI. With 10 bases removed from V and 0 bases from J, the gap between germline ends came to 12 bases. CDR3 length: 13 residues.